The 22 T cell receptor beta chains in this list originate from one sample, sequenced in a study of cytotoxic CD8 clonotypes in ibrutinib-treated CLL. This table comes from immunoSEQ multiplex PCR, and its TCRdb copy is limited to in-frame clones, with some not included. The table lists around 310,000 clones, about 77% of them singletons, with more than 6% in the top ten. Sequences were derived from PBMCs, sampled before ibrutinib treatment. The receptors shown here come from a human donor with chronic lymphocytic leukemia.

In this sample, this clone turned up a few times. The CDR3 coding sequence is TGTGCCAGCAGTTTTCACCCGAGGCAGTACTTC. Residues: CASSFHPRQYF. This rearrangement joins TRBV28 to TRBJ2-7, with D uncertain. CDR1 MDHEN and CDR2 SYDVKM come from the germline V gene. The CDR3 runs 11 residues. The V gene lost 3 bases and the J gene lost 9 bases, with 9 bases spanning the gap.

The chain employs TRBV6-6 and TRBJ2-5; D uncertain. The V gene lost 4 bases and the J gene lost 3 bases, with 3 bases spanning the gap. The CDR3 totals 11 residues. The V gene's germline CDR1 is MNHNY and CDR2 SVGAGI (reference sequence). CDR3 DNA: TGTGCCAGCAGTTTTGAAGAGACCCAGTACTTC. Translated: CASSFEETQYF.

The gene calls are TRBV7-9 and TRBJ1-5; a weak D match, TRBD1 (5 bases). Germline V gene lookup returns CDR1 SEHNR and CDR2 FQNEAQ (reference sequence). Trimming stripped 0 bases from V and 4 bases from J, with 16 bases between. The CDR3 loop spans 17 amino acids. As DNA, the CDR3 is TGTGCCAGCAGCTTAGCGTCTGGGCAGGGTGAGAATCAGCCCCAGCATTTT. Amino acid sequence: CASSLASGQGENQPQHF.

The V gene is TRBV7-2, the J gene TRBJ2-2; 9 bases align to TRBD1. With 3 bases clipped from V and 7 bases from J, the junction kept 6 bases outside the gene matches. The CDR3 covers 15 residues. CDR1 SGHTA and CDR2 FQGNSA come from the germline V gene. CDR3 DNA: TGTGCCAGCAGCTTTTTACAGGGGGCTGTCGGGGAGCTGTTTTTT. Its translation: CASSFLQGAVGELFF.

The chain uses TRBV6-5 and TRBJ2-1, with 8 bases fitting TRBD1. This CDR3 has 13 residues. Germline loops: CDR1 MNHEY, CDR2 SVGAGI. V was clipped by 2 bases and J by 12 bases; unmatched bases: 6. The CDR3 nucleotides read TGTGCCAGCAGTTACCGGTTAGGACAGGGGCAGTTCTTC. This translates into CASSYRLGQGQFF.

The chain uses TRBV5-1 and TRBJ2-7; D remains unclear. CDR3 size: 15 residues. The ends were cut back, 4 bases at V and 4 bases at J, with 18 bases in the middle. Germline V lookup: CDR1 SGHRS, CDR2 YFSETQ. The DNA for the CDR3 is TGCGCCAGCAGCCCCGTTAGTGGCGGTGGTTACGAGCAGTACTTC. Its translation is CASSPVSGGGYEQYF.

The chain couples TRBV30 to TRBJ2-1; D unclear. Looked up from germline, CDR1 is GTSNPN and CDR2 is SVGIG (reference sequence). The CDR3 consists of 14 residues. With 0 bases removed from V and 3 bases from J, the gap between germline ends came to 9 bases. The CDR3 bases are TGTGCCTGGAGTGTTAGGCCAGACTACAATGAGCAGTTCTTC. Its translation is CAWSVRPDYNEQFF.

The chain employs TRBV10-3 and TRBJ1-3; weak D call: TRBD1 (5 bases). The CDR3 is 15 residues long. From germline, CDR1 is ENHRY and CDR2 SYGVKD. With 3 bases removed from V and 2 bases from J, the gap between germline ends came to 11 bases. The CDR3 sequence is CAISDRVQAGNTIYF. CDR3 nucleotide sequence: TGTGCCATCAGTGACAGGGTACAAGCTGGAAACACCATATATTTT.

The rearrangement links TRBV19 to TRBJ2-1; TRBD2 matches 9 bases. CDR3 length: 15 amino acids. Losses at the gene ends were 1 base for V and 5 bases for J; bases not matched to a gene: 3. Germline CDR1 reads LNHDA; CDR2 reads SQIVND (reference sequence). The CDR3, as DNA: TGTGCCAGTAGTATAGGTAGCGGGAGACACAATGAGCAGTTCTTC. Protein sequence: CASSIGSGRHNEQFF. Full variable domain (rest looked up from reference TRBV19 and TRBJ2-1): DGGITQSPKYLFRKEGQNVTLSCEQNLNHDAMYWYRQDPGQGLRLIYYSQIVNDFQKGDIAEGYSVSREKKESFPLTVTSAQKNPTAFYLCASSIGSGRHNEQFFGPGTRLTVL.

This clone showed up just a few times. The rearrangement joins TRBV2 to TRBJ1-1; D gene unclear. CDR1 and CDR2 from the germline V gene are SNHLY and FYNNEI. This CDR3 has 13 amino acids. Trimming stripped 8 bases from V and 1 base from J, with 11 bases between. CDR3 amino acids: CASPKGANTEAFF. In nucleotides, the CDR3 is TGTGCCAGCCCGAAGGGAGCGAACACTGAAGCTTTCTTT. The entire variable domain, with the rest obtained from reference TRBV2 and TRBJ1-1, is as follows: EPEVTQTPSHQVTQMGQEVILRCVPISNHLYFYWYRQILGQKVEFLVSFYNNEISEKSEIFDDQFSVERPDGSNFTLKIRSTKLEDSAMYFCASPKGANTEAFFGQGTRLTVV.

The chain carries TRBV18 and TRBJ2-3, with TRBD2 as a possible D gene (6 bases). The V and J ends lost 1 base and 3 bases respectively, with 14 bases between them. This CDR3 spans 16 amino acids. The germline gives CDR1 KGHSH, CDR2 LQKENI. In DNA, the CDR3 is TGTGCCAGCTCACCACTGTGGGAGGAATCAACAGATACGCAGTATTTT. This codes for CASSPLWEESTDTQYF.

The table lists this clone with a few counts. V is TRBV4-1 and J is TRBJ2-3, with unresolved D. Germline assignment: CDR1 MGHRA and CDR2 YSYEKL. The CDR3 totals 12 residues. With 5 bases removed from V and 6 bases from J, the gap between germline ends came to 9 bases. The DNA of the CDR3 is TGCGCCAGCAGCTGGATTGGCGATACGCAGTATTTT. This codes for CASSWIGDTQYF.

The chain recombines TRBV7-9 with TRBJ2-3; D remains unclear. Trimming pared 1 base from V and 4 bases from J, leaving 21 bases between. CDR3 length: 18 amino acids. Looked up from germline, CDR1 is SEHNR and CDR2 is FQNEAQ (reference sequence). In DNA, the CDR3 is TGTGCCAGCAGCTTAGTTGGTAGGGCGGCCTCCTTATCAGATACGCAGTATTTT. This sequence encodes CASSLVGRAASLSDTQYF.

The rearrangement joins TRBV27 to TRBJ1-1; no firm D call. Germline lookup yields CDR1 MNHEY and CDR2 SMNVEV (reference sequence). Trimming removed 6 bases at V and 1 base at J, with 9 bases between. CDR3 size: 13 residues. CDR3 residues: CASSISRNTEAFF. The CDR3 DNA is TGTGCCAGCAGCATTTCGAGGAACACTGAAGCTTTCTTT.

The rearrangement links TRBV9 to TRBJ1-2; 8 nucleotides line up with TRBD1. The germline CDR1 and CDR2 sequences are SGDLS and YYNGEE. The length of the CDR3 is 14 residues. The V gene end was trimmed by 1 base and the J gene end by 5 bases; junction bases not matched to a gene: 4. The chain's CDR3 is CASSVLDRDYGYTF. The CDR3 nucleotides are TGTGCCAGCAGCGTACTGGACAGGGATTATGGCTACACCTTC.

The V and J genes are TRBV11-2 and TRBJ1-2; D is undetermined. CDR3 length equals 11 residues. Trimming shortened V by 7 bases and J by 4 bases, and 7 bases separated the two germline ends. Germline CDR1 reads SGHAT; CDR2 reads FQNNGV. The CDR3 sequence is CASTRGYGYTF. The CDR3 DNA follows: TGTGCCAGCACCCGGGGCTATGGCTACACCTTC.

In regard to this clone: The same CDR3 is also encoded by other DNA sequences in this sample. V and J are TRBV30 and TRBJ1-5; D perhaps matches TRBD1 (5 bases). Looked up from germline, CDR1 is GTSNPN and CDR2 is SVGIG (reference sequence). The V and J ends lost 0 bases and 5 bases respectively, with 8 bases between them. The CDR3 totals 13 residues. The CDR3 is CAWSVRGDQPQHF. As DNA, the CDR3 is TGTGCCTGGAGTGTAAGGGGAGATCAGCCCCAGCATTTT.

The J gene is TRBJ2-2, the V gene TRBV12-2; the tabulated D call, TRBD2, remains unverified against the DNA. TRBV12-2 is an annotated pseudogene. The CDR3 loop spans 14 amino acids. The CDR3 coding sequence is TGTGCAAGTCGCTTAGCGCGGAGAAGCGGGGAGCTGTTTTTT. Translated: CASRLARRSGELFF.

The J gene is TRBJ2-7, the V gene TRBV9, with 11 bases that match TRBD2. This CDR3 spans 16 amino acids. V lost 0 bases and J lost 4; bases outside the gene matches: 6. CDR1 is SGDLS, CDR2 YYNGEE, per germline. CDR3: CASSVDTTSGSYEQYF. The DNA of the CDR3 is TGTGCCAGCAGCGTAGACACAACTAGCGGGAGTTACGAGCAGTACTTC.

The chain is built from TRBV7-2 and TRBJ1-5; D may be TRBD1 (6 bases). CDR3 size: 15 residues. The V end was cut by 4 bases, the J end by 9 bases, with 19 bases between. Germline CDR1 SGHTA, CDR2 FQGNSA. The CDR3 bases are TGTGCCAGCAGCTACCGGGGGGGGCGCGAGGGGCCCCAGCATTTT. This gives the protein CASSYRGGREGPQHF.

The CDR3, as DNA: TGCAGCGTTGCGGGGGGCACGGTAACAGATACGCAGTATTTT. It codes for CSVAGGTVTDTQYF. This sequence joins TRBV29-1 and TRBJ2-3; maybe TRBD2 (7 bases). Looked up from germline, CDR1 is SQVTM and CDR2 is ANQGSEA. The CDR3 runs 14 residues. V gave up 4 bases and J gave up 3 bases, with 14 bases separating them.

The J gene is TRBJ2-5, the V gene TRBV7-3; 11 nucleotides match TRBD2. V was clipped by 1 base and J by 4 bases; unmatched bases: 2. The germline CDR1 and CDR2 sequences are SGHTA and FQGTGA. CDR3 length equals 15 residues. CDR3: CASSLRGLAGETQYF. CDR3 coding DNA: TGTGCCAGCAGCTTAAGAGGACTAGCGGGAGAGACCCAGTACTTC.